These 24 T cell receptor beta chains came from one sample sequenced in a study of CXCR3-negative and CXCR3-positive naive CD8 T cells. Study results and limitations: TRB CDR3 hydrophobicity was greater in CXCR3-positive naive cells than in CXCR3-negative naive cells.

Their antigens remain unidentified. UMI-tagged TRB cDNA libraries were built via 5' RACE. TCRdb reprocessed the 5' RACE reads and reports one entry per CDR3 protein, with no DNA. Recorded for this sample: 55,000 to 75,000 distinct CDR3 sequences. The sequencing sample was made of naive CXCR3+ CD8+ T cells from blood. Subset meaning: CD45RO-CCR7+CD27+CD95- naive CD8+ T cells expressing CXCR3 (TNR3+). The receptors shown here come from a human donor in good health. Some clones in this sample may be carry-over from other donors' samples.

CDR3 region: CASGHTAGTGSYEQYF. This chain links TRBV2 with TRBJ2-7; TCRdb's D call, TRBD1, is unchecked because there is no DNA. The CDR3 runs to 16 residues. The germline CDR1 and CDR2 sequences are SNHLY and FYNNEI. Using reference TRBV2 and TRBJ2-7 for the parts outside the CDR3, the full variable domain is EPEVTQTPSHQVTQMGQEVILRCVPISNHLYFYWYRQILGQKVEFLVSFYNNEISEKSEIFDDQFSVERPDGSNFTLKIRSTKLEDSAMYFCASGHTAGTGSYEQYFGPGTRLTVT.

CDR3 loop: CASSYPGGGYNEQFF. V gene TRBV6-5 combines with J gene TRBJ2-1; TCRdb designates TRBD1, a call that cannot be tested without DNA. CDR3 length: 15 residues. Germline loops: CDR1 MNHEY, CDR2 SVGAGI.

The genes are TRBV5-1 and TRBJ1-1; TCRdb designates TRBD1, a call that cannot be tested without DNA. The germline V gene has CDR1 SGHRS and CDR2 YFSETQ. The CDR3 is 15 amino acids. The CDR3 spells CASSLLSGQNTEAFF.

The CDR3 protein is CASSQVAVSEETQYF. The chain recombines TRBV4-1 with TRBJ2-5. The CDR3 has 15 amino acids. Germline CDR1 is MGHRA and CDR2 is YSYEKL.

The chain employs TRBV29-1 and TRBJ2-7; with no DNA, the TCRdb D assignment of TRBD1 cannot be verified. CDR1 and CDR2 (germline): SQVTM, ANQGSEA. There are 11 residues in the CDR3. CDR3: CSVGDSYEQYF.

The chain combines TRBV9 with TRBJ2-5; TCRdb proposes TRBD1, but this gene call is untestable without DNA. CDR3 size: 14 residues. CDR1 and CDR2 from the germline V gene are SGDLS and YYNGEE. CDR3 amino acids: CASSETGGAETQYF.

The chain joins TRBV5-1 to TRBJ2-7; the D gene TCRdb calls, TRBD2, cannot be checked with no DNA. The CDR3 runs 17 residues. Germline CDR1 SGHRS, CDR2 YFSETQ. CDR3 sequence reads: CASSHPTGTSGGYEQYF.

The chain has TRBV4-3 and TRBJ1-1; the TCRdb call, TRBD1, lacks DNA for checking. The CDR3 has 15 residues. Looked up from germline, CDR1 is LGHNA and CDR2 is YSLEER. CDR3: CASSQGSGMNTEAFF.

The gene calls are TRBV14 and TRBJ2-7. The CDR3 consists of 14 residues. CDR1 is SGHDN, CDR2 FVKESK, per germline. CDR3 region: CASSQDLAIYEQYF. The complete variable domain, with remaining parts taken from reference TRBV14 and TRBJ2-7, reads EAGVTQFPSHSVIEKGQTVTLRCDPISGHDNLYWYRRVMGKEIKFLLHFVKESKQDESGMPNNRFLAERTGGTYSTLKVQPAELEDSGVYFCASSQDLAIYEQYFGPGTRLTVT.

This chain joins TRBV29-1 and TRBJ1-1; the D call from TCRdb, TRBD1, cannot be confirmed without DNA. Per the germline V gene, CDR1 is SQVTM and CDR2 is ANQGSEA. The CDR3 has 13 residues. CDR3: CSVEEAGGTEAFF.

The rearrangement uses TRBV6-4 and TRBJ2-3; TCRdb selects TRBD1, and the lack of DNA leaves this call unchecked. Germline assignment: CDR1 MRHNA and CDR2 SNTAGT. This CDR3 comprises 16 residues. CDR3: CASSTGTEVDPDTQYF.

This rearrangement joins TRBV19 to TRBJ2-2; TCRdb's D call, TRBD2, is unchecked because there is no DNA. CDR3 length equals 14 residues. CDR1 and CDR2 (germline): LNHDA, SQIVND (reference sequence). CDR3 region: CASTGTDNTGELFF.

The rearrangement links TRBV5-1 to TRBJ2-7; TCRdb calls TRBD1, which cannot be checked without DNA. From germline, CDR1 is SGHRS and CDR2 YFSETQ. The CDR3 covers 16 residues. The CDR3: CASSPKTDRGGYEQYF.

V is TRBV9 and J is TRBJ2-7; TCRdb picks TRBD1, but there is no DNA to check that call. CDR1 is SGDLS and CDR2 is YYNGEE in the germline V gene. CDR3 length equals 14 residues. The CDR3 reads CASSVGTTGYEQYF.

This sequence joins TRBV29-1 and TRBJ2-5; TCRdb calls TRBD1, which cannot be checked without DNA. The CDR3 runs 13 residues. Germline assignment: CDR1 SQVTM and CDR2 ANQGSEA. The CDR3 region is CSVAGTAEETQYF.

The chain recombines TRBV5-1 with TRBJ2-7; TCRdb indicates TRBD2, and absent DNA this call remains unverified. This CDR3 contains 15 residues. Germline values: CDR1 SGHRS, CDR2 YFSETQ. The CDR3 here is CASSIAGPSSYEQYF.

The J gene is TRBJ2-1, the V gene TRBV25-1; there is no DNA to check the TCRdb D call of TRBD2. Looked up from germline, CDR1 is MGHDK and CDR2 is SYGVNS. The CDR3 runs to 16 residues. The CDR3 here is CASSESVSQVVDEQFF.

The CDR3 is CASKQGITSGANVLTF. The genes are TRBV6-6 and TRBJ2-6; TCRdb proposes TRBD1, but this gene call is untestable without DNA. The germline V gene has CDR1 MNHNY and CDR2 SVGAGI (reference sequence). The CDR3 has 16 amino acids.

The chain recombines TRBV7-7 with TRBJ2-1; TCRdb's assignment of TRBD2 cannot be checked, as there is no DNA. CDR3 size: 16 residues. CDR1 and CDR2 (germline): SSHAT, FNYEAQ (reference sequence). CDR3 sequence: CASSLDPSGDWNEQFF.

The chain is built from TRBV5-1 and TRBJ2-7. This CDR3 is built from 13 residues. CDR1 is SGHRS and CDR2 is YFSETQ in the germline V gene. The CDR3 spells CASSLEQPYEQYF.

V and J are TRBV7-9 and TRBJ2-1; the D gene TCRdb calls, TRBD2, cannot be checked with no DNA. The germline V gene has CDR1 SEHNR and CDR2 FQNEAQ (reference sequence). The CDR3 extends over 19 amino acids. CDR3 loop: CASSLVGLAGAPTYNEQFF.

The chain uses TRBV6-2 or TRBV6-3 and TRBJ2-1; without DNA, the TCRdb call of TRBD1 cannot be checked. Per germline, CDR1 MNHEY and CDR2 SVGEGT. The CDR3 consists of 15 residues. CDR3 sequence: CASSRGQAAYNEQFF.

V usage is TRBV29-1 and J usage is TRBJ2-7; TCRdb indicates TRBD1, and absent DNA this call remains unverified. The CDR3 has 15 residues. The germline CDR1 and CDR2 sequences are SQVTM and ANQGSEA. CDR3: CSVEGDGTVSYEQYF.

The CDR3 sequence is CASSEVARGDEQFF. The chain recombines TRBV2 with TRBJ2-1; TCRdb picks TRBD1, but there is no DNA to check that call. CDR3 length: 14 amino acids. Per the germline V gene, CDR1 is SNHLY and CDR2 is FYNNEI.